This T cell receptor (beta chain) appears in the sequencing data of a study of blood T cells in healthy people across ages. Whole-study results and caveats: Both higher diversity and more naive CD4+ cells marked long-lived donors when set against aged donors.

With regard to this clonotype: The antigen is undetermined.

A second 7 to 11 cycle PCR used barcoded and J-beta primers. TCRdb redid the calling of the 5' RACE reads with MiXCR, one entry per CDR3 protein. The sample has 630,000 or so distinct CDR3 sequences; roughly 30% are singletons. Each donor gave around 9.3 milliliters of peripheral blood. Germline loops: CDR1 GTSNPN, CDR2 SVGIG (reference sequence). The CDR3 contains 11 residues. V lost 2 bases, J lost 8 bases, and 4 bases lay in between. Material for sequencing was blood. The chain couples TRBV30 to TRBJ1-6, with unresolved D. The receptor comes from a woman aged 80 or older in good health. CDR3: CAWSTDSPLHF. As DNA, the CDR3 is TGTGCCTGGAGTACGGATTCACCCCTCCACTTT.